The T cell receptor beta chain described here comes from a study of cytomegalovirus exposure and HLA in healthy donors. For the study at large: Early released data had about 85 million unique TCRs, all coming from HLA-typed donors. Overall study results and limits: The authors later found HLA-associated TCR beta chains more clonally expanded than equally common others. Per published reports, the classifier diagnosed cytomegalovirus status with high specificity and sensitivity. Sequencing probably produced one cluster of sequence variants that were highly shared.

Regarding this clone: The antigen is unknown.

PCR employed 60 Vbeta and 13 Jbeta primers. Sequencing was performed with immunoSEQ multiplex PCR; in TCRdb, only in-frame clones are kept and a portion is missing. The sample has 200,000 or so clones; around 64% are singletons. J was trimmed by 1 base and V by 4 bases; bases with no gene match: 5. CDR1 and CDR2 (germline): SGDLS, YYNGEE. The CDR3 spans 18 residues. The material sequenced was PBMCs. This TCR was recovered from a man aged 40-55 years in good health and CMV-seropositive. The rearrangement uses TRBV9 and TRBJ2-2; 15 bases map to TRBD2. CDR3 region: CASSPGTSGGLNTGELFF. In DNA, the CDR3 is TGTGCCAGCAGCCCTGGGACTAGCGGGGGGTTGAACACCGGGGAGCTGTTTTTT.